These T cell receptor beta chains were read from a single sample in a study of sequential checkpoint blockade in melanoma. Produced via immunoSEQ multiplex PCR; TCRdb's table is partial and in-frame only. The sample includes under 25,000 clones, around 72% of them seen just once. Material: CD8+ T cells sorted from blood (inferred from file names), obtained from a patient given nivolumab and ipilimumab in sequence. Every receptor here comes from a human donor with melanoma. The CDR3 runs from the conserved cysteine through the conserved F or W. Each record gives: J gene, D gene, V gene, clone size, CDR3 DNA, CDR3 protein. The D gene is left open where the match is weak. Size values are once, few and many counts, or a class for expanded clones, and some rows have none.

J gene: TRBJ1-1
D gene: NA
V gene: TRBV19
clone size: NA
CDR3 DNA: TGTGCCAGTAGTATAGACCTGGACAGTAACACTGAAGCTTTCTTT
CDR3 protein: CASSIDLDSNTEAFF

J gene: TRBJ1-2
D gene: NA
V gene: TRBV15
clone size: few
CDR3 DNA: TGTGCCACCAGCGGGGACATCAGGGGCTACACCTTC
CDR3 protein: CATSGDIRGYTF

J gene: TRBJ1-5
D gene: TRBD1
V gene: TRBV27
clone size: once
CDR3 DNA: TGTGCCAGCAGTTTATCGCCGACAGGGCATCAGCCCCAGCATTTT
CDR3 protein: CASSLSPTGHQPQHF

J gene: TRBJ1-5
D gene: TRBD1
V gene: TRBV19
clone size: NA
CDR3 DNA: TGTGCCACCTCAGGACAGGGCGAGGTTCAGCCCCAGCATTTT
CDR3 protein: CATSGQGEVQPQHF

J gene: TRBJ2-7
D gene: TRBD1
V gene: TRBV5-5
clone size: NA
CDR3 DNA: TGTGCCAGCAGCCTCCAGGGGGACCACGAGCAGTACTTC
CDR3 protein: CASSLQGDHEQYF

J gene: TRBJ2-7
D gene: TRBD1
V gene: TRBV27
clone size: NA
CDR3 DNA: TGTGCCAGCAGTTGGACAGGGTCCGAGCAGTACTTC
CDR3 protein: CASSWTGSEQYF

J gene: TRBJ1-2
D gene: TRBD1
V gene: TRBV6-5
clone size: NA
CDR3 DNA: TGTGCCAGCAGTTACTCGACAGGGGATTATGGCTACACCTTC
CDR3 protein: CASSYSTGDYGYTF

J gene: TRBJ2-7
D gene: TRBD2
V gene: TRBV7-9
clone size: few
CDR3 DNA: TGTGCCAGCAGCAGCGGGACCGGTTACGAGCAGTACTTC
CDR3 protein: CASSSGTGYEQYF

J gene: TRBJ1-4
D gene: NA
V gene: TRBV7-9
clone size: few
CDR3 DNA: TGTGCCAGCAGCACCCCTTTCCAGAATGAAAAACTGTTTTTT
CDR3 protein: CASSTPFQNEKLFF

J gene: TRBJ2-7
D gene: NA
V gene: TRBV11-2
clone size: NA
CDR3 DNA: TGTGCCAGCAGCTTAGAAACAGGATCCTACGAGCAGTACTTC
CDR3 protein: CASSLETGSYEQYF

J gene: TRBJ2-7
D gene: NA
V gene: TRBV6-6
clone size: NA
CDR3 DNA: TGTGCCAGCAGCCGAGACAGGTCCGCGATCTACGAGCAGTACTTC
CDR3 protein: CASSRDRSAIYEQYF

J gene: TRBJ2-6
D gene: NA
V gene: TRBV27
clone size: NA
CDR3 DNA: TGTGCCAGCAGTTTTCTGGGGGGCTCTGGGGCCAACGTCCTGACTTTC
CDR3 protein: CASSFLGGSGANVLTF

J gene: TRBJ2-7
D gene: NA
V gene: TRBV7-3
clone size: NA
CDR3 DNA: TGTGCCAGCAGCTTATTTCCCGGTACCTACGAGCAGTACTTC
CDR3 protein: CASSLFPGTYEQYF

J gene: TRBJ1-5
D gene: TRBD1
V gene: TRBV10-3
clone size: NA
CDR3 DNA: TGTGCCATCAGCGAAACAGGGGGGAACAATCAGCCCCAGCATTTT
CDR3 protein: CAISETGGNNQPQHF

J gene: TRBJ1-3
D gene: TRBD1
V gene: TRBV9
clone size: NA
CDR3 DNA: TGTGCCAGCAGCGTAGAGGACAGGGGAAACACCATATATTTT
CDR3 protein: CASSVEDRGNTIYF

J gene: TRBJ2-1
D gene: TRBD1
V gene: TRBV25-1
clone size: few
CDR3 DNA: TGTGCCAGCAGTGAATTCAAAGAGACAGGGAGAAGTAATGAGCAGTTCTTC
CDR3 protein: CASSEFKETGRSNEQFF

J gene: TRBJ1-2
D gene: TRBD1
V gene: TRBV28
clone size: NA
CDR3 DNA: TGTGCCAGCGGGGCGGACAGGGGGCGCGTCTATGGCTACACCTTC
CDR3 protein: CASGADRGRVYGYTF

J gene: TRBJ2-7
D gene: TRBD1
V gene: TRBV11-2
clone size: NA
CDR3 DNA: TGTGCCAGCAGCTTAGATCACGGACAGGGGGCCTACGAGCAGTACTTC
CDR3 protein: CASSLDHGQGAYEQYF

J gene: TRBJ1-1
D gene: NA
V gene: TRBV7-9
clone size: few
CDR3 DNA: TGTGCCAGCAGCTCGACAGAGAACACTGAAGCTTTCTTT
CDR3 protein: CASSSTENTEAFF

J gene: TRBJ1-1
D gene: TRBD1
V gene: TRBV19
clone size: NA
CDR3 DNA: TGTGCCAGTAGAACCAGGGGGACGACCACTGAAGCTTTCTTT
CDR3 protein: CASRTRGTTTEAFF

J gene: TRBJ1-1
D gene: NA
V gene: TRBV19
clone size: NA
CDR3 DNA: TGTGCCAGTAGTGAGTGGGGAACAGGGATGAACACTGAAGCTTTCTTT
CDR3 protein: CASSEWGTGMNTEAFF

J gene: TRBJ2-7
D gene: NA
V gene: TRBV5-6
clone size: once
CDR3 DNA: TGTGCCAGCAGCTTGGGGGCAGAGTCCTACGAGCAGTACTTC
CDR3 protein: CASSLGAESYEQYF

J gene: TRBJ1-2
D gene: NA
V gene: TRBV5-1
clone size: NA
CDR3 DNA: TGCGCCAGCAGCTTGGGGGGCGGCCGGGACTATGGCTACACCTTC
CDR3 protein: CASSLGGGRDYGYTF

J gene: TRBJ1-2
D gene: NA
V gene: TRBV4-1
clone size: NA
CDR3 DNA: TGCGCCAGCAGCGCCGGACACGGCGCCGGTGGCTACACCTTC
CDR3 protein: CASSAGHGAGGYTF

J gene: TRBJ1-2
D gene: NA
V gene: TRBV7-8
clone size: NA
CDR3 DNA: TGTGCCAGCAGCTTCCCAGGGGACTATGGCTACACCTTC
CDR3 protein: CASSFPGDYGYTF

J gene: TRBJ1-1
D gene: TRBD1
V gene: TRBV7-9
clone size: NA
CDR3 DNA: TGTGCCAGCAGCTCGAACAGGGGTTGGTACACTGAAGCTTTCTTT
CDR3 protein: CASSSNRGWYTEAFF

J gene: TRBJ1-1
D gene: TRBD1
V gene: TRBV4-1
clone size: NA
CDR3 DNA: TGCGCCAGCAGCCAAGTACCGCACAGGGGCCGATACACTGAAGCTTTCTTT
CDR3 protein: CASSQVPHRGRYTEAFF

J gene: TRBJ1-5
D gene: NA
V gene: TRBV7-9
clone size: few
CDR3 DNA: TGTGCCAGCAGCGCACCCGGGAGCAATCAGCCCCAGCATTTT
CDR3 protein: CASSAPGSNQPQHF

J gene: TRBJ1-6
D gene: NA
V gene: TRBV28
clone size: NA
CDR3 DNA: TGTGCCAGCAGTTTAGGGCGCGGGAGCGGCTCACCCCTCCACTTT
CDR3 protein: CASSLGRGSGSPLHF

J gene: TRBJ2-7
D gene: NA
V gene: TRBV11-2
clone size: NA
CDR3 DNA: TGTGCCAGCAGCTTAGCCGGGAGCTCCTACGAGCAGTACTTC
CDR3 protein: CASSLAGSSYEQYF

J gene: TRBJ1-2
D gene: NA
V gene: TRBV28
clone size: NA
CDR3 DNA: TGTGCCAGCAGTTATCGGCAAGGGGAAAACTATGGCTACACCTTC
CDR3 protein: CASSYRQGENYGYTF

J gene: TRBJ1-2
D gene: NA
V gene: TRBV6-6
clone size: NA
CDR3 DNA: TGTGCCAGCAGTTACTCGGGCGGGGGCGGGGATGGCTACACCTTC
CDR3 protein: CASSYSGGGGDGYTF

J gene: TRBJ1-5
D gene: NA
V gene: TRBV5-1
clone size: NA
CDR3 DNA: TGCGCCAGCAGCTTGTCCAGGGAACCCCACATAGCAATCAGCGCGCAGGGTGGATATCAGCCCCAGCATTTT
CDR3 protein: CASSLSREPHIAISAQGGYQPQHF

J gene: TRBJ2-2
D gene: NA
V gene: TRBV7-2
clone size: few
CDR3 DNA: TGTGCCAGCAGCTTAGATTGGGGGCTGGGAACCGGGGAGCTGTTTTTT
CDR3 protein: CASSLDWGLGTGELFF

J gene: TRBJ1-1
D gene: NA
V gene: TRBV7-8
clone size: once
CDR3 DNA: TGTGCCAGCAGCCCCTTGCGGAACACTGAAGCTTTCTTT
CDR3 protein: CASSPLRNTEAFF

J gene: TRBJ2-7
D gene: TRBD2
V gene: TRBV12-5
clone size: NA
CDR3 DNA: TGTGCTAGTGGACGGGGGACTAGCGGATCCTACGAGCAGTACTTC
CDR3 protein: CASGRGTSGSYEQYF

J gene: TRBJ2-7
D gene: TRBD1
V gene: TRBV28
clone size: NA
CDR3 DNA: TGTGCCAGCAGGTGGACAGGTAGCCTCAACGAGCAGTACTTC
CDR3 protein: CASRWTGSLNEQYF

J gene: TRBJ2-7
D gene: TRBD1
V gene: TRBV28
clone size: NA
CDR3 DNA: TGTGCCAGCACTCCGACAGGGCCTTCTCCTCGGGAGCAGTACTTC
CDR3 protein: CASTPTGPSPREQYF

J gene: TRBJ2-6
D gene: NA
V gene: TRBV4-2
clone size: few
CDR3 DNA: TGTGCCAGCAGCCAAGATAACCGGGTGGGGGCCAACGTCCTGACTTTC
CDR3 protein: CASSQDNRVGANVLTF

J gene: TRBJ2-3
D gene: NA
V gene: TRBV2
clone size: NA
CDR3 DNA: TGTGCCAGCAGCCCAGGGACAGATACGCAGTATTTT
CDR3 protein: CASSPGTDTQYF